The clone carrying this T cell receptor (beta chain) was observed a few times. Antigen: not known. V lost 3 bases, J lost 5 bases, and 11 bases lay in between. This CDR3 is 13 amino acids long. The data derive from a study of response to subunit inactivated influenza vaccine. TCRdb processed the RT-PCR reads anew with MiXCR; each CDR3 protein has one entry. The top ten clones hold roughly 13% of a sample with approximately 570,000 distinct CDR3 sequences, approximately 7.6% of them seen once. Study-wide findings and caveats: Authors proposed each seasonal influenza vaccination draws in few new T cells.

The chain links TRBV12-3 or TRBV12-4 to TRBJ2-7, with a weak D call TRBD1 (5 bases). Sequencing used PBMCs from blood, obtained around 2 years after vaccination. This TCR came from a man aged 50 to 75 who received an inactivated influenza vaccine. This CDR3 reads CASSLMRRDEQYF. CDR3 nucleotide sequence: TGTGCCAGCAGTTTGATGCGCAGGGACGAGCAGTACTTC.